What follows describes a single T cell receptor beta chain. Treatment denoted: randomized to nivolumab then ipilimumab (arm A) or the reverse (arm B). None of the patients previously received DNA-damaging chemotherapy. From thawed PBMCs, live CD3+CD8+ cells negative for CD19 and CD56 were sorted. TCRdb's table, derived via immunoSEQ multiplex PCR, lists solely in-frame clones and lacks some. This table holds 30,000 to 40,000 clones, just under 85% found once. This sample is part of a study of sequential checkpoint blockade in melanoma. About the research overall: Patients were randomized 1:1 to nivolumab-then-ipilimumab or ipilimumab-then-nivolumab first-line. Maintenance nivolumab came after either treatment sequence.

Germline V gene sequence: CDR1 MDHEN, CDR2 SYDVKM. There are 16 residues in the CDR3. The junction had 10 bases not matched to a gene; V was cut back by 6 bases and J by 0 bases. The chain carries TRBV28 and TRBJ2-7, with 8 positions matching TRBD2. The sample in question was CD8+ T cells sorted from blood (inferred from file names), obtained from a patient given nivolumab and ipilimumab in sequence. The source of this sequence is a human donor with melanoma. The DNA for the CDR3 is TGTGCCAGCAGACCACGGGGGGGGGAGGGCTCCTACGAGCAGTACTTC. As protein: CASRPRGGEGSYEQYF.